The 22 T cell receptor beta chains below come from one sample, sequenced in a study of T cell responses to AZD1222 COVID-19 vaccine. Only in-frame clones appear in the TCRdb table, and some are missing; sequencing was by immunoSEQ multiplex PCR. The sample has about 150,000 clones; roughly 92% are singletons. The material was peripheral blood, obtained on day 0 of AZD1222 vaccination. The receptors here all came from an adult in good health.

The chain is built from TRBV7-2 and TRBJ2-5; D call uncertain. Germline CDR1 reads SGHTA; CDR2 reads FQGNSA. Trimming shortened V by 3 bases and J by 5 bases, and 7 bases separated the two germline ends. The CDR3 is 12 amino acids. This CDR3 is CASSFPGETQYF. The CDR3 nucleotides are TGTGCCAGCAGCTTCCCAGGCGAGACCCAGTACTTC.

J is TRBJ2-2 and V is TRBV4-1; D is uncertain. Between the trimmed V and J ends, which lost 3 bases and 3 bases, there was a span of 8 bases. The germline CDR1 and CDR2 sequences are MGHRA and YSYEKL. This CDR3 is built from 14 residues. This chain's CDR3 is CASSHPDHTGELFF. For the CDR3, the DNA is TGCGCCAGCAGCCACCCGGACCACACCGGGGAGCTGTTTTTT.

The rearrangement links TRBV28 to TRBJ2-7; TRBD1 might be the D (6 bases). The germline gives CDR1 MDHEN, CDR2 SYDVKM. The CDR3 has 15 residues. V dropped 1 base and J dropped 3 bases, with 13 bases sitting between them. The CDR3 loop reads CASSLSNRVRYEQYF. The CDR3 DNA is TGTGCCAGCAGTTTATCGAACAGGGTACGCTACGAGCAGTACTTC.

V and J are TRBV5-8 and TRBJ1-5; a possible D gene is TRBD1 (5 bases). V lost 4 bases and J 4 bases, leaving 15 bases between the germline ends. The CDR3 is 15 amino acids. CDR1 and CDR2 (germline): SGHTS, YDEGEE. The CDR3 sequence: CASSRGRLANQPQHF. In nucleotides, the CDR3 is TGTGCCAGCAGCAGGGGACGGCTGGCGAATCAGCCCCAGCATTTT.

This clone has just a few counts. The gene calls are TRBV4-1 and TRBJ2-5; 9 nucleotides agree with TRBD1. Trimming removed 8 bases from V and 4 bases from J; junction bases left unmatched: 11. This CDR3 contains 15 residues. Germline V gene data show CDR1 as MGHRA and CDR2 as YSYEKL. The CDR3 DNA follows: TGCGCCAGCTCCGGGACAGGGAGATTTGGAGAGACCCAGTACTTC. Its protein product is CASSGTGRFGETQYF.

The chain has TRBV9 and TRBJ2-1; D not certain. With 0 bases removed from V and 2 bases from J, the gap between germline ends came to 9 bases. This CDR3 has 15 amino acids. The V gene's germline CDR1 is SGDLS and CDR2 YYNGEE. CDR3 sequence reads: CASSVEGGPYNEQFF. CDR3 nucleotides: TGTGCCAGCAGCGTAGAGGGTGGCCCCTACAATGAGCAGTTCTTC.

The chain couples TRBV5-6 to TRBJ2-1, with a tentative D call TRBD1 (6 bases). The CDR3 length is 13 residues. Trimming removed 7 bases at V and 5 bases at J, with 13 bases between. Per the germline V gene, CDR1 is SGHDT and CDR2 is YYEEEE. CDR3: CASRRTGNNEQFF. In nucleotides, the CDR3 is TGTGCCAGCCGCCGAACAGGGAACAATGAGCAGTTCTTC.

The CDR3 DNA follows: TGCGCCAGCAGTTCCGAATTTAGCGGGAAAGAGCAGTACTTC. Translation: CASSSEFSGKEQYF. This chain uses TRBV5-1 with TRBJ2-7, with 8 bases aligning to TRBD2. The junction had 11 bases not matched to a gene; V was cut back by 5 bases and J by 7 bases. Germline-derived CDR1 and CDR2 are SGHRS and YFSETQ. The length of the CDR3 is 14 residues. Combining the CDR3 with reference TRBV5-1 and TRBJ2-7 gives the whole variable domain KAGVTQTPRYLIKTRGQQVTLSCSPISGHRSVSWYQQTPGQGLQFLFEYFSETQRNKGNFPGRFSGRQFSNSRSEMNVSTLELGDSALYLCASSSEFSGKEQYFGPGTRLTVT.

This chain uses TRBV5-6 with TRBJ1-1, with D maybe TRBD1 (6 bases). Trimming stripped 3 bases from V and 3 bases from J, with 12 bases between. In germline, CDR1 is SGHDT, CDR2 YYEEEE. CDR3 size: 14 residues. The CDR3 is CASSSTTGYTEAFF. CDR3 in DNA: TGTGCCAGCAGCTCCACTACAGGGTACACTGAAGCTTTCTTT.

The chain has TRBV5-8 and TRBJ1-1, with D perhaps matching TRBD1 (5 bases). The V end was cut by 4 bases, the J end by 6 bases, with 16 bases between. CDR3 size: 14 residues. Germline lookup yields CDR1 SGHTS and CDR2 YDEGEE. Written as DNA, the CDR3 is TGTGCCAGCAGCGAGTCCCACAGGCTGGCTGAAGCTTTCTTT. Its translation: CASSESHRLAEAFF.

The chain carries TRBV4-2 and TRBJ1-6, with TRBD1 as a possible D gene (5 bases). The V end lost 1 base, the J end lost 6 bases, and 16 bases lay between the germline ends. The germline CDR1 and CDR2 sequences are LGHNA and YNFKEQ. This CDR3 comprises 17 residues. This chain's CDR3 is CASSQGSTGQGNSPLHF. In nucleotides, the CDR3 is TGTGCCAGCAGCCAAGGGTCCACCGGCCAGGGTAATTCACCCCTCCACTTT.

The rearrangement uses TRBV7-9 and TRBJ1-2; the D gene is possibly TRBD1 (6 bases). The germline CDR1 and CDR2 sequences are SEHNR and FQNEAQ (reference sequence). The CDR3 spans 15 residues. V was pared by 5 bases and J by 3 bases, with 16 bases between. The CDR3 protein is CASSVTQGYDYGYTF. For the CDR3, the DNA is TGTGCCAGCAGCGTCACACAGGGATACGACTATGGCTACACCTTC.

The chain recombines TRBV11-3 with TRBJ2-5, with 10 positions matching TRBD1. The trim removed 5 bases at V and 5 bases at J, leaving 14 bases unmatched. Per the germline V gene, CDR1 is SGHNT and CDR2 is YENEEA. The CDR3 is 17 amino acids. The CDR3 DNA is TGTGCCAGCAGCCCCGGAAAGGTGGACAGGGGGACGGAGACCCAGTACTTC. This gives the protein CASSPGKVDRGTETQYF.

The V gene is TRBV7-2, the J gene TRBJ1-4, with TRBD1 matching over 7 bases. The length of the CDR3 is 15 residues. CDR1 SGHTA and CDR2 FQGNSA come from the germline V gene. Trimming at V came to 5 bases and at J to 3 bases, leaving 6 bases not matched to a gene. Here the CDR3 reads CASSPRQGANEKLFF. The DNA for the CDR3 is TGTGCCAGCAGCCCTCGACAGGGCGCTAATGAAAAACTGTTTTTT.

This sequence joins TRBV2 and TRBJ1-2; D is undetermined. The germline V gene encodes CDR1 SNHLY and CDR2 FYNNEI. Trimming took 0 bases from V and 7 from J, leaving 12 bases between them. The CDR3 sequence is 14 residues long. The CDR3 sequence: CASSEALRSAGYTF. CDR3 DNA: TGTGCCAGCAGTGAAGCGCTCAGGTCTGCTGGCTACACCTTC. The full variable domain, in which reference TRBV2 and TRBJ1-2 provide the parts outside the CDR3, is EPEVTQTPSHQVTQMGQEVILRCVPISNHLYFYWYRQILGQKVEFLVSFYNNEISEKSEIFDDQFSVERPDGSNFTLKIRSTKLEDSAMYFCASSEALRSAGYTFGSGTRLTVV.

This rearrangement joins TRBV29-1 to TRBJ2-3, with D unresolved. Germline lookup yields CDR1 SQVTM and CDR2 ANQGSEA. The CDR3 consists of 13 residues. Between the trimmed V and J ends, which lost 6 bases and 6 bases, there was a span of 16 bases. The CDR3 nucleotides read TGCAGCGTGACGGCGCCGTTGTTGGATACGCAGTATTTT. This encodes CSVTAPLLDTQYF.

V gene TRBV4-2 combines with J gene TRBJ2-5, with 9 positions matching TRBD2. The junction had 13 bases not matched to a gene; V was cut back by 1 base and J by 4 bases. The CDR3 sequence is 18 residues long. Germline-derived CDR1 and CDR2 are LGHNA and YNFKEQ. DNA for the CDR3: TGTGCCAGCAGCCAAGTAGTGGCGGGGGGGCCCTCGGGAGAGACCCAGTACTTC. Amino acid sequence: CASSQVVAGGPSGETQYF.

The chain recombines TRBV5-1 with TRBJ1-1; D is unclear. Between the trimmed V and J ends, which lost 0 bases and 1 base, there was a span of 10 bases. CDR3 length: 15 residues. Germline V gene data show CDR1 as SGHRS and CDR2 as YFSETQ. The CDR3 here is CASSLERARNTEAFF. The CDR3 nucleotides are TGCGCCAGCAGCTTGGAACGAGCCCGGAACACTGAAGCTTTCTTT. The whole variable domain, remainder taken from reference TRBV5-1 and TRBJ1-1, is KAGVTQTPRYLIKTRGQQVTLSCSPISGHRSVSWYQQTPGQGLQFLFEYFSETQRNKGNFPGRFSGRQFSNSRSEMNVSTLELGDSALYLCASSLERARNTEAFFGQGTRLTVV.

This chain uses TRBV5-1 with TRBJ2-5, with 8 bases lining up with TRBD1. V dropped 3 bases and J dropped 2; count of bases not matched to a gene: 15. Germline V gene data show CDR1 as SGHRS and CDR2 as YFSETQ. The CDR3 consists of 18 residues. The CDR3 sequence: CASSSGPSGTGTQETQYF. The CDR3 nucleotides are TGCGCCAGCAGCTCTGGCCCCTCCGGGACAGGAACACAAGAGACCCAGTACTTC.

The J gene is TRBJ2-1, the V gene TRBV10-2, with 9 nucleotides matching TRBD2. The CDR3 spans 14 residues. V shed 5 bases, J shed 4 bases, and the junction held 3 bases outside the gene matches. The germline V gene encodes CDR1 WSHSY and CDR2 SAAADI. CDR3 residues: CASSSTSGYNEQFF. DNA of the CDR3: TGCGCCAGCAGTTCGACTAGCGGTTACAATGAGCAGTTCTTC.

The chain joins TRBV5-1 to TRBJ1-4; 10 nucleotides match TRBD1. The CDR3 contains 17 residues. CDR1 and CDR2 (germline): SGHRS, YFSETQ. V shed 4 bases, J shed 5 bases, and the junction held 11 bases outside the gene matches. The CDR3 DNA reads TGCGCCAGCAGCCCCGCCGGGACAGGGGAAGCGAATGAAAAACTGTTTTTT. It yields the protein CASSPAGTGEANEKLFF.

The chain has TRBV30 and TRBJ1-2; 8 nucleotides align to TRBD1. The junction had 5 bases not matched to a gene; V was cut back by 3 bases and J by 2 bases. Germline V CDR1 and CDR2: GTSNPN, SVGIG (reference sequence). This CDR3 contains 14 residues. The CDR3 region is CAWRRTGQNYGYTF. The CDR3 DNA sequence: TGTGCCTGGAGGAGGACAGGGCAAAACTATGGCTACACCTTC.